This TCR beta chain is from a study of control samples from healthy donors and cancer patients. Using immunoSEQ multiplex PCR, the repertoire was profiled, and TCRdb retains in-frame clones only, with some absent. Among around 150,000 clones listed, approximately 96% were seen once. Trimming stripped 4 bases from V and 3 bases from J, with 10 bases between. Germline V gene lookup returns CDR1 LGHNA and CDR2 YNFKEQ. There are 14 residues in the CDR3. The rearrangement uses TRBV4-2 and TRBJ1-3; D is unresolved. This clonotype was obtained from a middle-aged woman in good health. The source material was blood. CDR3 sequence reads: CASSREAFGNTIYF. The CDR3 coding sequence is TGTGCCAGCAGCCGGGAGGCGTTTGGAAACACCATATATTTT.